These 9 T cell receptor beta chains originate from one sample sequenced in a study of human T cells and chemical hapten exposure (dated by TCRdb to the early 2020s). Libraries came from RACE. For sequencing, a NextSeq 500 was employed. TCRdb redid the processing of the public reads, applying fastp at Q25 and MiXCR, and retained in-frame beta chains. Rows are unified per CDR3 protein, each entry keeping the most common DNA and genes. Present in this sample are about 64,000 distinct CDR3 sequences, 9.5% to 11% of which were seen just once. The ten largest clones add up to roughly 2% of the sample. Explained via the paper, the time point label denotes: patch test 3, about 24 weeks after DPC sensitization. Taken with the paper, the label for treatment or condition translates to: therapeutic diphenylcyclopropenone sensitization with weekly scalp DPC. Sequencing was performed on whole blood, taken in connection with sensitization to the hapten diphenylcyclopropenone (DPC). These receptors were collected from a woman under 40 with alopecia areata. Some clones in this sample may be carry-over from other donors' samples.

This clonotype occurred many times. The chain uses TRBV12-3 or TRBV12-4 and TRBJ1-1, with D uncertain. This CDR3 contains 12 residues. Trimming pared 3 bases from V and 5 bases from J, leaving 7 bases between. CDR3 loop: CASSFYRTEAFF. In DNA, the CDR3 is TGTGCCAGCAGTTTCTACCGGACTGAAGCTTTCTTT.

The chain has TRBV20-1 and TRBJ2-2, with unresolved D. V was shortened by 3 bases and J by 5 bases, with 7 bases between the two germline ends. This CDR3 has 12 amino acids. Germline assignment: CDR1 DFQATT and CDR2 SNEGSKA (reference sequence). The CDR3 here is CSASSLTGELFF. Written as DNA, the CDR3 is TGCAGTGCTAGTAGCCTGACCGGGGAGCTGTTTTTT.

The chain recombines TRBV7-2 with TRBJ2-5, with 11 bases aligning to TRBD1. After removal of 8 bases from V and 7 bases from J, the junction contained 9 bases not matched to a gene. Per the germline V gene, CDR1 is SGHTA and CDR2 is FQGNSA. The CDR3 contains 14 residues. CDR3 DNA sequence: TGTGCCAGCTCGATAGGGACAGGGGGAGGGACCCAGTACTTC. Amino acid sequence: CASSIGTGGGTQYF.

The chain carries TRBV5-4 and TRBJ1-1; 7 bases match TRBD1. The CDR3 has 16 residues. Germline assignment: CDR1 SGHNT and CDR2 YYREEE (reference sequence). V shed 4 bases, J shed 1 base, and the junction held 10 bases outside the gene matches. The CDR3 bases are TGTGCCAGCAGCGGACCGGGACAGTGGGGGAACACTGAAGCTTTCTTT. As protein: CASSGPGQWGNTEAFF.

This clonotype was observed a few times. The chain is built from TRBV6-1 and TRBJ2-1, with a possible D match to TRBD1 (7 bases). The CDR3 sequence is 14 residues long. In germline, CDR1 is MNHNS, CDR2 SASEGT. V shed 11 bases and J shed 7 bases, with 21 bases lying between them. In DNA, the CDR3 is TGTGCCTGCAAGTTGGCGGCAGGGGGGAATGAGCAGTTCTTC. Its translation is CACKLAAGGNEQFF.

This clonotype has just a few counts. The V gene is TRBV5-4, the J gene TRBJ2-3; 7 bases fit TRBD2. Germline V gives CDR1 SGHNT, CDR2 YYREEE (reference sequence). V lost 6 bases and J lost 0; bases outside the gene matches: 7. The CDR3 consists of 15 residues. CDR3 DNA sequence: TGTGCCAGCACCGTAGCGGGTTCCAGCACAGATACGCAGTATTTT. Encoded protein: CASTVAGSSTDTQYF.

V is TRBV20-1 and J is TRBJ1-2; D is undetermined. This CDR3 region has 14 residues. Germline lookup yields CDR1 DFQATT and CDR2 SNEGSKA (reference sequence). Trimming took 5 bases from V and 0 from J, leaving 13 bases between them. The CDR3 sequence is CSAFGGAANYGYTF. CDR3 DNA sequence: TGCAGTGCTTTTGGAGGAGCAGCTAACTATGGCTACACCTTC.

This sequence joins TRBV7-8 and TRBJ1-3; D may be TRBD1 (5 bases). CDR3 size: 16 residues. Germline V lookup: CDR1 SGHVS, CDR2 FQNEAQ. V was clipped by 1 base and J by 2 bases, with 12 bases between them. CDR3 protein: CASSLEFGGTGNTIYF. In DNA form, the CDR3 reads TGTGCCAGCAGCTTAGAATTTGGGGGGACTGGAAACACCATATATTTT.

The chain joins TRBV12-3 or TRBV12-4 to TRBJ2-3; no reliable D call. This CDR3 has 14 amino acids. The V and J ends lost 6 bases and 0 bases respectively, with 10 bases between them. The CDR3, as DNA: TGTGCCAGCAGACCCGACTGGAGCACAGATACGCAGTATTTT. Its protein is CASRPDWSTDTQYF.